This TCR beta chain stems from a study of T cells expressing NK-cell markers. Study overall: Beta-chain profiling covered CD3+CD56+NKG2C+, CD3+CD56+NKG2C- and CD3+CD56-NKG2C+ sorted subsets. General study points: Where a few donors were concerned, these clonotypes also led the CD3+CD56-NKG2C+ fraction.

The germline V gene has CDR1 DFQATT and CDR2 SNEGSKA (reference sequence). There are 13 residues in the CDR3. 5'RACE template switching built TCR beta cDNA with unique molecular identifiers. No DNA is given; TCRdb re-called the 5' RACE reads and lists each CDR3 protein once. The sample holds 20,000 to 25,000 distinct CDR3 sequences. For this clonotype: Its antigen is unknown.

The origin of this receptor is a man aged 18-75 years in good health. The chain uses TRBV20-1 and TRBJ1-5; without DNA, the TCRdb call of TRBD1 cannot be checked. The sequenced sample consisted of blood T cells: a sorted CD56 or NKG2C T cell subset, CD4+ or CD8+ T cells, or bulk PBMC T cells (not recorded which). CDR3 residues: CSAQGQFNQPQHF.